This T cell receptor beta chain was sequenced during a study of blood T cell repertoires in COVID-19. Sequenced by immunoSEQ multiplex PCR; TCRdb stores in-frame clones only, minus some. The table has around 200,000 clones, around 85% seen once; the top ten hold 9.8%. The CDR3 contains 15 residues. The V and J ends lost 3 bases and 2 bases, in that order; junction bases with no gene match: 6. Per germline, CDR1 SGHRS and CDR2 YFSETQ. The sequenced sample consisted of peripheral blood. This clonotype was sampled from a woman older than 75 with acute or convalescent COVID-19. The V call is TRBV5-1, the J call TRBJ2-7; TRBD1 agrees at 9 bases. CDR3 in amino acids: CASSSHRDRAYEQYF. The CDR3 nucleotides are TGCGCCAGCAGCTCACACCGGGACAGGGCCTACGAGCAGTACTTC.